This T cell receptor beta chain was captured in a study of blood T cell repertoires in COVID-19. At the level of the study: PBMCs, B-cell-depleted T cells, or T cells were the source of the cDNA or gDNA that made up the material.

The table came from immunoSEQ multiplex PCR; TCRdb's copy has only in-frame clones and leaves some out. The repertoire includes 140,000 to 150,000 clones, 80% to 85% of them detected once, and roughly 5.5% sits in the top ten. The germline CDR1 and CDR2 sequences are SEHNR and FQNEAQ (reference sequence). The CDR3 runs 13 residues. The V end was cut by 8 bases, the J end by 2 bases, with 11 bases between. This sequence originates from a woman aged 50 to 60 who had been exposed to COVID-19. The source material was PBMCs or T cells enriched from blood (not recorded which). The genes are TRBV7-9 and TRBJ2-3; D not resolved. The CDR3 region has the DNA TGTGCCAGCGACGGCGGAAACACAGATACGCAGTATTTT. As protein: CASDGGNTDTQYF.